This paragraph covers one T cell receptor beta chain sequence. Its antigen remains unidentified. This record comes from a study of T cell responses to AZD1222 COVID-19 vaccine. Regarding the study as a whole: Nearly half of spike-specific TCRs reportedly target variant regions that are unmutated in the B.1.351 and B.1.1.7 variants. Seropositivity was recorded at baseline in only 5 or 6 AZD1222 recipients.

The CDR3 is 14 amino acids. J was trimmed by 8 bases and V by 6 bases; bases with no gene match: 9. Germline CDR1 and CDR2: SNHLY and FYNNEI. Repertoires were generated with immunoSEQ multiplex PCR, while TCRdb's copy carries only in-frame clones and drops some. The sample holds roughly 60,000 clones, 85% to 90% seen once. The TCR comes from an adult in good health. The J gene is TRBJ1-4, the V gene TRBV2, with TRBD1 identical over 7 bases. Here the sequenced sample was peripheral blood, taken on day 0 of AZD1222 vaccination. CDR3 in amino acids: CASSPGQSPEKLFF. The CDR3 region has the DNA TGTGCCAGCAGCCCGGGACAGTCTCCAGAAAAACTGTTTTTT.